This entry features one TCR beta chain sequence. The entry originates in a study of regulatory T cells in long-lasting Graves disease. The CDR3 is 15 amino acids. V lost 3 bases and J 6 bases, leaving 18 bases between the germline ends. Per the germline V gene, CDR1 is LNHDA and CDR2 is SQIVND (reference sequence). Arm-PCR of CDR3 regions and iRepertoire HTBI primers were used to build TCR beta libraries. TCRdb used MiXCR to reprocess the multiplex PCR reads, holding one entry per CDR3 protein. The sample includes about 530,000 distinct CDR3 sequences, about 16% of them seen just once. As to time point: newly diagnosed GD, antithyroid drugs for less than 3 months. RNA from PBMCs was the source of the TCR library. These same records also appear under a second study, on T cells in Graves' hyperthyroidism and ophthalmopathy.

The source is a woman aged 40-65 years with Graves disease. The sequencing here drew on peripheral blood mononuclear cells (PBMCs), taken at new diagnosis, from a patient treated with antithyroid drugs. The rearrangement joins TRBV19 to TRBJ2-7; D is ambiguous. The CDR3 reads CASSISESPPGEQYF. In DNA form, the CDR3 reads TGTGCCAGTAGTATCTCGGAGTCCCCCCCGGGCGAGCAGTACTTC. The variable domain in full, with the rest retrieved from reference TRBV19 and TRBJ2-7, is DGGITQSPKYLFRKEGQNVTLSCEQNLNHDAMYWYRQDPGQGLRLIYYSQIVNDFQKGDIAEGYSVSREKKESFPLTVTSAQKNPTAFYLCASSISESPPGEQYFGPGTRLTVT.